What follows are 9 T cell receptor beta chains derived from one specimen sequenced in a study of metastatic and nonmetastatic thyroid tumors. All patients were treatment-naive before thyroid surgery. TCRdb used MiXCR to call clones anew from the PCR reads. The repertoire holds about 21,000 clones, with over 25% as singletons. The sequenced sample was blood. The receptors shown here come from a female donor with papillary thyroid cancer or a benign thyroid nodule (not recorded which). Some clones in this sample may be carry-over from other donors' samples.

V is TRBV3-1 and J is TRBJ2-4, with D possibly being TRBD1 (5 bases). Trimming took off 4 bases at V and 3 bases at J, with 16 bases between the two ends. The CDR3 runs to 16 residues. Germline values: CDR1 LGHDT, CDR2 YNNKEL (reference sequence). In nucleotides, the CDR3 is TGTGCCAGCAGCCCCAGGGTCCTCTCTGTCAAAAACATTCAGTACTTC. It yields the protein CASSPRVLSVKNIQYF. The entire variable domain, with the rest obtained from reference TRBV3-1 and TRBJ2-4, is as follows: DTAVSQTPKYLVTQMGNDKSIKCEQNLGHDTMYWYKQDSKKFLKIMFSYNNKELIINETVPNRFSPKSPDKAHLNLHINSLELGDSAVYFCASSPRVLSVKNIQYFGAGTRLSVL.

This clone was counted ten times or more. CDR3 nucleotides: TGCAGTGCTAGAAGAAGAGCGGGAGAGACCCAGTACTTC. Encoded protein: CSARRRAGETQYF. The chain uses TRBV20-1 and TRBJ2-5; D is possibly TRBD2 (6 bases). Germline V gene data show CDR1 as DFQATT and CDR2 as SNEGSKA (reference sequence). The V end was cut by 2 bases, the J end by 4 bases, with 11 bases between. CDR3 size: 13 residues.

This clone was detected a few times. This chain joins TRBV6-1 and TRBJ2-2; TRBD2 matches at 7 bases. J was trimmed by 3 bases and V by 6 bases; bases with no gene match: 1. Germline-derived CDR1 and CDR2 are MNHNS and SASEGT. The CDR3 has 13 residues. CDR3 coding DNA: TGTGCCAGCAGGGGGAGGGACACCGGGGAGCTGTTTTTT. Amino acids: CASRGRDTGELFF.

The chain carries TRBV7-9 and TRBJ2-2, with 7 bases aligning to TRBD1. V gave up 2 bases and J gave up 6 bases; unmatched junction bases: 6. This CDR3 has 15 amino acids. Per the germline V gene, CDR1 is SEHNR and CDR2 is FQNEAQ (reference sequence). The CDR3 DNA follows: TGTGCCAGCAGCTTACAAACAGGGGCTGCCGGGGAGCTGTTTTTT. Translated: CASSLQTGAAGELFF.

This clone was counted at least ten times. The rearrangement uses TRBV7-3 and TRBJ2-3; D ambiguous. This CDR3 spans 14 amino acids. Trimming stripped 4 bases from V and 2 bases from J, with 10 bases between. CDR1 is SGHTA, CDR2 FQGTGA, per germline. The CDR3 sequence: CASSSDPFTDTQYF. CDR3 nucleotides: TGTGCCAGCAGCTCCGACCCCTTCACAGATACGCAGTATTTT.

This clone occurred many times. Other nucleotide sequences in the sample specify the same CDR3. V gene TRBV9 combines with J gene TRBJ1-2, with D hard to call. The CDR3 sequence is 13 residues long. Per germline, CDR1 SGDLS and CDR2 YYNGEE. Trimming took off 2 bases at V and 3 bases at J, with 8 bases between the two ends. The CDR3 region is CASSVHQDYGYTF. The CDR3 nucleotides are TGTGCCAGCAGCGTTCATCAGGACTATGGCTACACCTTC.

This clone was counted at least ten times. CDR3 bases: TGTGCCATCGAAGAGCCTGGCTATGGCTACACCTTC. Translated: CAIEEPGYGYTF. The V and J genes are TRBV19 and TRBJ1-2; D unclear. This CDR3 contains 12 residues. Germline V gene lookup returns CDR1 LNHDA and CDR2 SQIVND (reference sequence). Deletions cut 10 bases from V and 4 bases from J, with 13 bases between.

The sample holds one count of this clone. This rearrangement joins TRBV20-1 to TRBJ2-7, with D tentatively TRBD1 (6 bases). The CDR3 extends over 12 amino acids. V was shortened by 4 bases and J by 4 bases, with 11 bases between the two germline ends. Looked up from germline, CDR1 is DFQATT and CDR2 is SNEGSKA (reference sequence). The CDR3 coding sequence is TGCAGTGCTAACGGACAGTCATACGAGCAGTACTTC. Protein product: CSANGQSYEQYF.

This clone has ten or more counts. The J gene is TRBJ2-3, the V gene TRBV6-5; TRBD2 matches at 7 bases. The germline gives CDR1 MNHEY, CDR2 SVGAGI. The V and J ends lost 0 bases and 2 bases, in that order; junction bases with no gene match: 8. CDR3 length: 17 residues. The CDR3, as DNA: TGTGCCAGCAGTTACTCGAGCGGGGCCCCTCACACAGATACGCAGTATTTT. It codes for CASSYSSGAPHTDTQYF.